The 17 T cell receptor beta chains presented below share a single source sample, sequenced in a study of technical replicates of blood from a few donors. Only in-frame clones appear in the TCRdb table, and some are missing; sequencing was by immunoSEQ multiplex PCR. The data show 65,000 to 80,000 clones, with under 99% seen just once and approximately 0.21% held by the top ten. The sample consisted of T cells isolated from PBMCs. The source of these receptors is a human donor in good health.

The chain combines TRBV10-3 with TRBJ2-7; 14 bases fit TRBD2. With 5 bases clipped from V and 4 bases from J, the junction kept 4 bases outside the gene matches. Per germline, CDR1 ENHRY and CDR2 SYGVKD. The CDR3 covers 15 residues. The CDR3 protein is CAISSGTSGSYEQYF. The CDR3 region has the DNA TGTGCCATCAGTTCCGGGACTAGCGGGAGTTACGAGCAGTACTTC.

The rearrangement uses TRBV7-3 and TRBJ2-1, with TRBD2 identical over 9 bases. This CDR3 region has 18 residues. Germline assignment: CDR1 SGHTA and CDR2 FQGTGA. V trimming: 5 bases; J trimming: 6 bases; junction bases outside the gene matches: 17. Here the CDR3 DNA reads TGTGCCAGCAGCCGAACTCTTTATAGCCCTAGCGGGGCCAATGAGCAGTTCTTC. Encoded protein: CASSRTLYSPSGANEQFF.

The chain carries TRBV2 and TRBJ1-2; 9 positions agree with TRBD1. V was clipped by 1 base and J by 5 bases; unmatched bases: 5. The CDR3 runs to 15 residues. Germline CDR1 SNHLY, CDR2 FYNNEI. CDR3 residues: CASSEDRGQWYGYTF. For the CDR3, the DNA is TGTGCCAGCAGTGAAGACAGGGGGCAATGGTATGGCTACACCTTC. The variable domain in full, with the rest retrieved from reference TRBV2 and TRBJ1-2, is EPEVTQTPSHQVTQMGQEVILRCVPISNHLYFYWYRQILGQKVEFLVSFYNNEISEKSEIFDDQFSVERPDGSNFTLKIRSTKLEDSAMYFCASSEDRGQWYGYTFGSGTRLTVV.

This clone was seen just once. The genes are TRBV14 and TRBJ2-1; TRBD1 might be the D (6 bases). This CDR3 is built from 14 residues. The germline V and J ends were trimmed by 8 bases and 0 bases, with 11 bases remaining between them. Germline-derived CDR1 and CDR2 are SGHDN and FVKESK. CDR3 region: CASASRGSYNEQFF. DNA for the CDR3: TGTGCCAGCGCCTCCAGGGGCTCCTACAATGAGCAGTTCTTC.

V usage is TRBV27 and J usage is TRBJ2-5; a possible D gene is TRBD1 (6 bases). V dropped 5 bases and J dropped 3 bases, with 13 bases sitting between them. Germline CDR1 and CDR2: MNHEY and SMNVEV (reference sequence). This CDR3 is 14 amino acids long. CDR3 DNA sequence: TGTGCCAGCAGTCTTTCTTCAGGGGAAGAGACCCAGTACTTC. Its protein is CASSLSSGEETQYF.

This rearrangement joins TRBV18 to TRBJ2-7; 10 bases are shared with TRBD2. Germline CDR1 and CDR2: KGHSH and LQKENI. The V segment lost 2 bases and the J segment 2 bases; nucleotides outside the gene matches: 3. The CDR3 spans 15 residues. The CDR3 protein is CASSPSLAGAYEQYF. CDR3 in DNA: TGTGCCAGCTCACCATCCCTAGCGGGAGCCTACGAGCAGTACTTC.

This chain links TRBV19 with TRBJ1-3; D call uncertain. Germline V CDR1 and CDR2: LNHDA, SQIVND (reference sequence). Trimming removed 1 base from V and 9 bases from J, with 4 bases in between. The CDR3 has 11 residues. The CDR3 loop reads CASSIVSTIYF. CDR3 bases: TGTGCCAGTAGTATAGTCAGCACCATATATTTT.

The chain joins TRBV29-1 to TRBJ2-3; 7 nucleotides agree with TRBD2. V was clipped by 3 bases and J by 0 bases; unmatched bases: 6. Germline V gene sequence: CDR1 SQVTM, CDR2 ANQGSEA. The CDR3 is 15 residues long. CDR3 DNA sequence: TGCAGCGTTGAGTCGAGCGGGACTAGCACAGATACGCAGTATTTT. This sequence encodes CSVESSGTSTDTQYF.

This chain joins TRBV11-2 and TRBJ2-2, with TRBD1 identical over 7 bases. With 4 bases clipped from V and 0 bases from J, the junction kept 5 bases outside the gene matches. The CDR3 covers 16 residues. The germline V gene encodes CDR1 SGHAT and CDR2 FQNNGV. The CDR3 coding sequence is TGTGCCAGCAGCTCGTGGGGACAGACGAACACCGGGGAGCTGTTTTTT. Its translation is CASSSWGQTNTGELFF.

The CDR3, as DNA: TGTGCCAGCCCGGGGGATCATCGCTGGGGCTACACCTTC. Protein: CASPGDHRWGYTF. The chain links TRBV2 to TRBJ1-2; tentative D call: TRBD1 (5 bases). V was trimmed by 8 bases and J by 8 bases, leaving 18 bases between them. The CDR3 length is 13 residues. CDR1 is SNHLY and CDR2 is FYNNEI in the germline V gene.

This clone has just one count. The CDR3 sequence: CASSPTGTGELFF. The CDR3 coding sequence is TGCGCCAGCAGCCCGACGGGCACCGGGGAGCTGTTTTTT. The chain carries TRBV5-1 and TRBJ2-2; D ambiguous. Between the trimmed V and J ends, which lost 4 bases and 4 bases, there was a span of 8 bases. Germline CDR1 and CDR2: SGHRS and YFSETQ. CDR3 length equals 13 residues.

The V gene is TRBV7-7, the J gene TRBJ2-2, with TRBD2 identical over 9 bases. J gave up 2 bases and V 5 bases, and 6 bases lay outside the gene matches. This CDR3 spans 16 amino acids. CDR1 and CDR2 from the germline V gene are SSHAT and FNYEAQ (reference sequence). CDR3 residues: CASSATSGQNTGELFF. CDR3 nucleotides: TGTGCCAGCAGCGCCACTAGCGGGCAAAACACCGGGGAGCTGTTTTTT.

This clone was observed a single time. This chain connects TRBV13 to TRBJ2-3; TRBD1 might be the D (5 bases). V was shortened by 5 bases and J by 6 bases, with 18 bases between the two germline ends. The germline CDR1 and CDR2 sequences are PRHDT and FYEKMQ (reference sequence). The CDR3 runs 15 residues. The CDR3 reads CASSPTGDRSDTQYF. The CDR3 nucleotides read TGTGCCAGCAGCCCAACAGGAGACCGTTCGGATACGCAGTATTTT.

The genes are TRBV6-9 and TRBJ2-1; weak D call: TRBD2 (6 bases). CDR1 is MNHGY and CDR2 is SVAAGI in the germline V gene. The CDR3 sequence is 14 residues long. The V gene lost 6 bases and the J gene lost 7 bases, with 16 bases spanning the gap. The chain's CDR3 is CASRNWGRGNEQFF. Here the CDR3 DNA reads TGTGCCAGCAGGAATTGGGGCCGGGGGAATGAGCAGTTCTTC.

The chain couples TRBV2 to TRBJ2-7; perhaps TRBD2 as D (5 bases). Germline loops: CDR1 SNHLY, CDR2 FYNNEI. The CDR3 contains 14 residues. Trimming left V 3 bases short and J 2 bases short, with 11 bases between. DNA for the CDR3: TGTGCCAGCAGTGAGGTAGCGCGCACCTACGAGCAGTACTTC. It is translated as CASSEVARTYEQYF.

CDR3 region: CASSGSAGGFTGANVLTF. CDR3 DNA sequence: TGTGCCAGCAGCGGGTCAGCGGGAGGCTTTACTGGGGCCAACGTCCTGACTTTC. The genes are TRBV7-3 and TRBJ2-6; 9 bases fit TRBD2. V shed 5 bases, J shed 2 bases, and the junction held 10 bases outside the gene matches. Germline V gives CDR1 SGHTA, CDR2 FQGTGA. The CDR3 is 18 amino acids.

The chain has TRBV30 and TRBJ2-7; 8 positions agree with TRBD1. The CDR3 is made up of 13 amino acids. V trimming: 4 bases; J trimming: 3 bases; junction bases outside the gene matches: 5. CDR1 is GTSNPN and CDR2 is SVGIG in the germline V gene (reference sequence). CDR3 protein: CAWMRDRHYEQYF. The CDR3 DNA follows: TGTGCCTGGATGAGGGACAGGCACTACGAGCAGTACTTC.